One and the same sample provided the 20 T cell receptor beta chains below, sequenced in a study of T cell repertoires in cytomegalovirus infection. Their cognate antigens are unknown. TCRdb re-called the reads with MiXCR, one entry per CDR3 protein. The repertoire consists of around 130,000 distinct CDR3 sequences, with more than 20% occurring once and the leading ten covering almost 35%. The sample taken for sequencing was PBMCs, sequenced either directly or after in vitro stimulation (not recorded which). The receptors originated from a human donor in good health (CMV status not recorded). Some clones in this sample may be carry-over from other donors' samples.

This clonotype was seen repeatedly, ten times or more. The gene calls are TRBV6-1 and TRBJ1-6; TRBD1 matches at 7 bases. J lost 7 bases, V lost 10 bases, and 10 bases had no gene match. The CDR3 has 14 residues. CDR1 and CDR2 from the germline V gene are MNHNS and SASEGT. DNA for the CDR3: TGTGCCACCGACTCAGGGGGAGGAAATTCACCCCTCCACTTT. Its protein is CATDSGGGNSPLHF.

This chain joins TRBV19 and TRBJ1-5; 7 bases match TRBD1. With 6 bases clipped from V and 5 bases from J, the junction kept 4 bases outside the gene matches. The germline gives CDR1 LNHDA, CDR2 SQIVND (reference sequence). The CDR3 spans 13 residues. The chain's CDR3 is CASRGTADQPQHF. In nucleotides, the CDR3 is TGTGCCAGTAGAGGGACAGCTGATCAGCCCCAGCATTTT.

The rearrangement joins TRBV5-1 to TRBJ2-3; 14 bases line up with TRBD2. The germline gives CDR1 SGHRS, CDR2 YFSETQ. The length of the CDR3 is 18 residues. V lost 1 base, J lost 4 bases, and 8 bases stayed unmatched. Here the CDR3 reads CASSLKGLAGERADTQYF. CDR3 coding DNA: TGCGCCAGCAGCTTGAAGGGACTAGCGGGAGAACGGGCAGATACGCAGTATTTT.

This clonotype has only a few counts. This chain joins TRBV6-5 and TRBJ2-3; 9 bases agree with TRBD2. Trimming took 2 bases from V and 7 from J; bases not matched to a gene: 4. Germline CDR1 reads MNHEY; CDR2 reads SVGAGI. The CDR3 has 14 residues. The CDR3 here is CASSYAGGPYTQYF. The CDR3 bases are TGTGCCAGCAGTTACGCGGGAGGGCCATATACGCAGTATTTT.

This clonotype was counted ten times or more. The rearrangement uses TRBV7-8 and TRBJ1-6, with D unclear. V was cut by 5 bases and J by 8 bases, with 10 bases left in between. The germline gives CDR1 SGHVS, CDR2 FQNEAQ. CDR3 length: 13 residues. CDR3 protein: CASSPTEYSPLHF. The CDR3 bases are TGTGCCAGCAGCCCTACAGAGTATTCACCCCTCCACTTT. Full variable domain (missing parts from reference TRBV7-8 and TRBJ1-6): GAGVSQSPRYKVAKRGQDVALRCDPISGHVSLFWYQQALGQGPEFLTYFQNEAQLDKSGLPSDRFFAERPEGSVSTLKIQRTQQEDSAVYLCASSPTEYSPLHFGNGTRLTVT.

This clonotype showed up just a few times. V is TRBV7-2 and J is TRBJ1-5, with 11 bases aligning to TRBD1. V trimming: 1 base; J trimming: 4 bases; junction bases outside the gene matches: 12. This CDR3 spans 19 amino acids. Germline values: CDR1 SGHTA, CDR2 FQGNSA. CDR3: CASSLVLNWDRGMNQPQHF. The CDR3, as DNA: TGTGCCAGCAGCTTAGTTTTGAATTGGGACAGGGGGATGAATCAGCCCCAGCATTTT.

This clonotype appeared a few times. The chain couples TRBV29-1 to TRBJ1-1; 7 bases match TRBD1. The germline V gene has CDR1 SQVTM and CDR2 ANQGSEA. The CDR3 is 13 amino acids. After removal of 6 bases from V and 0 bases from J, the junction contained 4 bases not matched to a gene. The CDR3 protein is CSVPGQLNTEAFF. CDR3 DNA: TGCAGCGTGCCGGGACAGTTGAACACTGAAGCTTTCTTT.

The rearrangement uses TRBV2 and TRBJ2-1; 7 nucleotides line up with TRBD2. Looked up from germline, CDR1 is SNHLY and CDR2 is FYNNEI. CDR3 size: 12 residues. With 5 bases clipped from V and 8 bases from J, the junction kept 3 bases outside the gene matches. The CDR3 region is CASSIRGDEQFF. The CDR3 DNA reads TGTGCCAGCAGTATCCGGGGGGATGAGCAGTTCTTC.

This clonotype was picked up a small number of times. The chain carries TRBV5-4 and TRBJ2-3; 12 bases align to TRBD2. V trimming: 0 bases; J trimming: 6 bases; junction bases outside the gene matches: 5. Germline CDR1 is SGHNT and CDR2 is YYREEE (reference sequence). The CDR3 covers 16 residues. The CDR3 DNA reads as TGTGCCAGCAGCTTGGGACTAGCGGGAGCAGGGGATACGCAGTATTTT. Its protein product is CASSLGLAGAGDTQYF.

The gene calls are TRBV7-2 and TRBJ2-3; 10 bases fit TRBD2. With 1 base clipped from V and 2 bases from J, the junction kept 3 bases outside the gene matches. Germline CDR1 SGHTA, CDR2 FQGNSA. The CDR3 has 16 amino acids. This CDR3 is CASSLGTSGLTDTQYF. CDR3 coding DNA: TGTGCCAGCAGCTTAGGGACTAGCGGACTCACAGATACGCAGTATTTT.

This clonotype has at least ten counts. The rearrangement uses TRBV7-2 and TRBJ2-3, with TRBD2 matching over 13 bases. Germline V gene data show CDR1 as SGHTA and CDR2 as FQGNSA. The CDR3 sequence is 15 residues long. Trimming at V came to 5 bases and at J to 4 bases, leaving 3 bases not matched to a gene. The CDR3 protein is CASSTGTSGADTQYF. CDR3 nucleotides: TGTGCCAGCAGCACGGGGACTAGCGGGGCAGATACGCAGTATTTT.

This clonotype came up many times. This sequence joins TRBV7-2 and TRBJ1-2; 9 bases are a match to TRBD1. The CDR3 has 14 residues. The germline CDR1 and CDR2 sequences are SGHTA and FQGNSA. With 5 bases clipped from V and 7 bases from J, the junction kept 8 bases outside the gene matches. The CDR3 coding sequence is TGTGCCAGCAGCACGGGACAGGGAAGGCTTGGCTACACCTTC. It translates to CASSTGQGRLGYTF.

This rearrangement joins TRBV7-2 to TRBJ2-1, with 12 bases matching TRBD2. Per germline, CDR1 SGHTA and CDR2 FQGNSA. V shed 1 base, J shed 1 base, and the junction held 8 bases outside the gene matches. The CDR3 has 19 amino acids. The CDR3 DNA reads TGTGCCAGCAGCTTAGGAACTAGCGGGGGGTGGGATTCCTACAATGAGCAGTTCTTC. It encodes CASSLGTSGGWDSYNEQFF. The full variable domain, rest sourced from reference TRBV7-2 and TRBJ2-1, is GAGVSQSPSNKVTEKGKDVELRCDPISGHTALYWYRQSLGQGLEFLIYFQGNSAPDKSGLPSDRFSAERTGGSVSTLTIQRTQQEDSAVYLCASSLGTSGGWDSYNEQFFGPGTRLTVL.

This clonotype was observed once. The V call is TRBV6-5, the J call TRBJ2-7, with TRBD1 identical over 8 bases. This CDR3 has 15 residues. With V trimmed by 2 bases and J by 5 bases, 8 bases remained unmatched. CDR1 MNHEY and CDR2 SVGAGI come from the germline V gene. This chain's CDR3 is CASSYQAGQGHEQYF. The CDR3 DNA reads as TGTGCCAGCAGTTACCAGGCTGGACAGGGCCACGAGCAGTACTTC.

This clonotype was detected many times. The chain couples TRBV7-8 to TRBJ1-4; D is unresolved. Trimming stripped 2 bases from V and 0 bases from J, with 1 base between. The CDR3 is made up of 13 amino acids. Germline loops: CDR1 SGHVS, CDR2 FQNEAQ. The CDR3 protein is CASSLTTNEKLFF. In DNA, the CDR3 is TGTGCCAGCAGCTTAACAACTAATGAAAAACTGTTTTTT.

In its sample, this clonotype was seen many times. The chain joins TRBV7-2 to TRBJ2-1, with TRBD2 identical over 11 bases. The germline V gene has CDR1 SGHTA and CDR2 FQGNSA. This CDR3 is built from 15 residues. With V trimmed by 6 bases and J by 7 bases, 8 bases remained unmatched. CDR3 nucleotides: TGTGCCAGCAGTCTTAGCGGGAGGGCGGAAAATGAGCAGTTCTTC. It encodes CASSLSGRAENEQFF.

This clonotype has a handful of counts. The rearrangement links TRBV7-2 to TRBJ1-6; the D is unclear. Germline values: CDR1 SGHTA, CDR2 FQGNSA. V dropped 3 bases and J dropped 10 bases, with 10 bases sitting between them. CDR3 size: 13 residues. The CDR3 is CASSLEMGSPLHF. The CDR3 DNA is TGTGCCAGCAGCTTGGAGATGGGGTCACCCCTCCACTTT.

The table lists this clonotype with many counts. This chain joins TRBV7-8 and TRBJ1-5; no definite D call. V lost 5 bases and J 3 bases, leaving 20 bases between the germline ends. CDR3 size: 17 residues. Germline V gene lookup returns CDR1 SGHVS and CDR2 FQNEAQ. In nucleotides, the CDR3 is TGTGCCAGCAGCCCCCAAGCCACAAACCCCCCCAATCAGCCCCAGCATTTT. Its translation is CASSPQATNPPNQPQHF. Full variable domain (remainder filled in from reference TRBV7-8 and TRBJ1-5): GAGVSQSPRYKVAKRGQDVALRCDPISGHVSLFWYQQALGQGPEFLTYFQNEAQLDKSGLPSDRFFAERPEGSVSTLKIQRTQQEDSAVYLCASSPQATNPPNQPQHFGDGTRLSIL.

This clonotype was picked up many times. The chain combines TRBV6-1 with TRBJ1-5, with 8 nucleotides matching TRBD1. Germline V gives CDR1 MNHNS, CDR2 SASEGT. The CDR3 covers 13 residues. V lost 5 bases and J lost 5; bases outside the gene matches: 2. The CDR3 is CASSSQGDQPQHF. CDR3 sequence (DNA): TGTGCCAGCAGTTCACAGGGGGATCAGCCCCAGCATTTT.

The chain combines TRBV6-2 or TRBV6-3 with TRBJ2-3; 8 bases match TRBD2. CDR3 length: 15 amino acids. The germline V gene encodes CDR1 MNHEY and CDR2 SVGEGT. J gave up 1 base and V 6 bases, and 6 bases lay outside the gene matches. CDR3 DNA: TGTGCCAGCAGGGAAGCGGGAGTGGGCACAGATACGCAGTATTTT. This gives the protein CASREAGVGTDTQYF.